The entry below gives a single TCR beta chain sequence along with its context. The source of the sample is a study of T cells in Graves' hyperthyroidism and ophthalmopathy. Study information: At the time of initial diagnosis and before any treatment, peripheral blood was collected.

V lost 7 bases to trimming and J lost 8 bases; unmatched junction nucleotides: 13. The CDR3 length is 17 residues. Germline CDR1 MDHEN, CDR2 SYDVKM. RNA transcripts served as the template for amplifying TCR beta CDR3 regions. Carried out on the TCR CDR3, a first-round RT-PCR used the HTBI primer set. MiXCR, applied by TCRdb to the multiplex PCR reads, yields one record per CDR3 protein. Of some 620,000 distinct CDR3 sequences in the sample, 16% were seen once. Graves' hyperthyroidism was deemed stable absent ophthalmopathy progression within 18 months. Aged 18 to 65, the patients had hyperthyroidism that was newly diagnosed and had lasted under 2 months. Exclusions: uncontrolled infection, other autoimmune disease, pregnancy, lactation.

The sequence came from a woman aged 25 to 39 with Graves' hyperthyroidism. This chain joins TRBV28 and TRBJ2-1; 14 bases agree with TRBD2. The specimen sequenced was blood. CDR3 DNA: TGTGCCAGCATTCGTCACCTCGGACTAGCGGGAGGAGATGAGCAGTTCTTC. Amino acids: CASIRHLGLAGGDEQFF.